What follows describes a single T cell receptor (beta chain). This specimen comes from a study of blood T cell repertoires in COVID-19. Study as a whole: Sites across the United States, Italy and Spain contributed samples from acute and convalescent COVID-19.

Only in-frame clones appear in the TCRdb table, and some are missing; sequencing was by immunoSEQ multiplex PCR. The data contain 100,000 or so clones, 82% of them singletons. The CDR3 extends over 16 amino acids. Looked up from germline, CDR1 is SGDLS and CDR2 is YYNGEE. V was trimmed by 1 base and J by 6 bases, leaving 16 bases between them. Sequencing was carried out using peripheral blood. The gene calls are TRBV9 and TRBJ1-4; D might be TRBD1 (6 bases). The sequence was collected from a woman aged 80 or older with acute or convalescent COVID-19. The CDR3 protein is CASSVRAWGPYEKLFF. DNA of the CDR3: TGTGCCAGCAGCGTAAGGGCGTGGGGGCCCTATGAAAAACTGTTTTTT.